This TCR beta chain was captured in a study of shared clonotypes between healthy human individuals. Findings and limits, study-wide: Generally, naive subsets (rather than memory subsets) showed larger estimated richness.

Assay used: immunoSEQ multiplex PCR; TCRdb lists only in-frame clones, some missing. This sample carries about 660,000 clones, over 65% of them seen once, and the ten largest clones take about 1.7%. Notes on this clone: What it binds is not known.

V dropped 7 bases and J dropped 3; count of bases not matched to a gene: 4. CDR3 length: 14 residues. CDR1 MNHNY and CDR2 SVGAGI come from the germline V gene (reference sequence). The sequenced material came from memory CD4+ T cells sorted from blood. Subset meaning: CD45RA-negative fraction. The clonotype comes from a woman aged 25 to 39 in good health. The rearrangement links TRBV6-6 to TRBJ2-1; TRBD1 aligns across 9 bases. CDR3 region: CASTRDRDYNEQFF. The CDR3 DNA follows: TGTGCCAGCACCCGGGACAGGGACTACAATGAGCAGTTCTTC.